The source of this TCR beta chain is a study of OX40 agonist ivuxolimab in advanced cancers. Overall study context: The dose-escalation cohort was approximately 81% male, with a mean age of 60 years, ranging roughly 20 to 90.

Trimming cost V 5 bases and J 9 bases; bases outside gene matches: 7. The CDR3 has 14 residues. Germline-derived CDR1 and CDR2 are MDHEN and SYDVKM. Produced via immunoSEQ multiplex PCR; TCRdb's table is partial and in-frame only. The sample carries about 150,000 clones, 94% recorded once. The J gene is TRBJ2-1, the V gene TRBV28, with 10 positions matching TRBD1. The sequences come from CD4+ or CD8+ T cells sorted from blood, collected in a trial of the OX40 agonist ivuxolimab. The clonotype originates from an adult with an advanced solid tumor such as melanoma, head and neck, liver or kidney cancer. The CDR3: CASSAATGGSEQFF. Written as DNA, the CDR3 is TGTGCCAGCAGTGCCGCGACAGGGGGCTCTGAGCAGTTCTTC.